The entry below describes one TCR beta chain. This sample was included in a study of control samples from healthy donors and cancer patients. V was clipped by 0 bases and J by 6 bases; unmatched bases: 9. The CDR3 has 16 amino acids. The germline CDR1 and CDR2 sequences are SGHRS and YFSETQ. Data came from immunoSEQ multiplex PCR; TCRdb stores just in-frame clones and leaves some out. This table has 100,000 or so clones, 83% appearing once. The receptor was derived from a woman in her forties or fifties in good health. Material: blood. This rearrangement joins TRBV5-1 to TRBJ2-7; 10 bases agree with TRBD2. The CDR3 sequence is CASSLEDLAGASEQYF. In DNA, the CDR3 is TGCGCCAGCAGCTTGGAAGACCTAGCGGGAGCCAGCGAGCAGTACTTC.